This TCR beta chain was recorded in a study of cytomegalovirus exposure and HLA in healthy donors (dated by TCRdb to the late 2010s). As for the study more broadly: A later analysis indicated that the roughly 130 validation repertoires were generated on the platform also employed for the 700 or so repertoires of the first cohort. The study aimed to test whether signatures of past pathogen exposure could be identified by cataloging public T cell receptors. A separate validation cohort of roughly 120 different subjects was used in addition to the 666-subject first cohort. The study combined high-throughput TCR immunosequencing, statistical association of individual TCRs with disease status, and machine learning to predict cytomegalovirus infection status. What the study reported, not specific to this receptor: While some public TCRs were present in many individuals, most TCR sequences turned up only very rarely across donors. In the study, some 160 TCR beta chains were listed as associated with cytomegalovirus. In vitro tests confirmed that a few of the cytomegalovirus-associated TCR beta chains recognize cytomegalovirus antigens. A later analysis found that TCRs clustered in the first cohort also tended to co-occur in the roughly 120 validation repertoires, with approximately 93% of cluster scores above 0. In both the original and validation cohorts, the classifier was reported to diagnose cytomegalovirus status with high specificity and sensitivity. It was suggested by the authors that the approach could potentially be generalized to other disease states and immunological phenotypes. A later analysis had no HLA typing for the validation cohort, so co-occurrence there was scored across all 130 or so repertoires.

The germline V gene sets CDR1 to MDHEN and CDR2 to SYDVKM. V is clipped by 3 bases and J by 4 bases, and the sequence between their germline boundaries is 12 bases long. The CDR3 holds 14 amino acids from the cysteine to the phenylalanine. Only the CDR3 part of the read is kept: 42 bases, read in frame from the first base. Points on this clone: No cognate antigen has been identified for it. Base qualities are not at hand, and no much larger clone is one base apart. The same CDR3 is also encoded by other DNA sequences in this sample.

The library relied on the immunoSEQ multiplex PCR assay. The source study handled its data this way. A statistical classification framework was built to diagnose cytomegalovirus status from the catalog of TCR beta chain sequences. In its TCRdb copy, this immuneACCESS table keeps in-frame sequences only and misses some clones. Where compared with another copy, unresolved V genes explain less than half of these, and the others have no known cause. For V, J and clone size, that table is used; D and trimming come from the DNA. Present in this sample are 100,000 to 150,000 clones, around 94% of which were seen just once. The ten biggest clones cover approximately 1.2% of the sample. Separate from the approximately 700-subject first cohort, the validation cohort of 90 to 150 subjects was the group to which the donors belonged.

The receptor was isolated from a woman aged 18-29 years in good health and CMV-seronegative. The sequenced sample was PBMCs. The rearranged chain carries TRBV28 and TRBJ1-2, with TRBD1 as a weak D call on 6 bases. CDR3 reads: CASSFLRGGYGYTF. The DNA sequence is TGTGCCAGCAGTTTTTTGAGGGGGGGCTATGGCTACACCTTC.